Each of the 3 T cell receptor beta chains below was sequenced from the same sample in a study of blood T cell repertoires in COVID-19. The repertoire was sequenced with immunoSEQ multiplex PCR; TCRdb's copy has only in-frame clones and lacks some. The table shows 250,000 to 300,000 clones, with approximately 90% occurring only once. What was sequenced was peripheral blood. All receptors derive from a woman in her sixties with acute or convalescent COVID-19.

The chain joins TRBV7-2 to TRBJ1-5; TRBD1 agrees at 8 bases. The CDR3 contains 15 residues. Germline values: CDR1 SGHTA, CDR2 FQGNSA. J lost 6 bases, V lost 5 bases, and 9 bases had no gene match. The DNA of the CDR3 is TGTGCCAGCAGCCTAATCGACAGGGGAGCTCAGCCCCAGCATTTT. As protein: CASSLIDRGAQPQHF.

The genes are TRBV6-5 and TRBJ2-1, with D hard to call. Germline loops: CDR1 MNHEY, CDR2 SVGAGI. Trimming pared 0 bases from V and 4 bases from J, leaving 4 bases between. This CDR3 is built from 13 residues. CDR3 sequence (DNA): TGTGCCAGCAGTTACTCGCGGTACAATGAGCAGTTCTTC. Residues: CASSYSRYNEQFF.

This chain links TRBV28 with TRBJ2-5, with D tentatively TRBD2 (7 bases). Looked up from germline, CDR1 is MDHEN and CDR2 is SYDVKM. V was clipped by 8 bases and J by 5 bases, with 18 bases between them. This CDR3 is built from 14 residues. CDR3: CASSWGGRRETQYF. CDR3 in DNA: TGTGCCAGCTCTTGGGGGGGGCGGCGGGAGACCCAGTACTTC.